This T cell receptor (beta chain) emerged from a study of glioma-infiltrating T cells after dendritic cell vaccination. Time point: after dendritic cell vaccination, including at tumor progression/relapse. Patients had residual fresh-frozen tumor tissue and more than two years of survival data. All glioblastoma patients lacked an isocitrate dehydrogenase mutation. This CDR3 has 14 residues. With V trimmed by 5 bases and J by 4 bases, 3 bases remained unmatched. CDR1 and CDR2 from the germline V gene are MNHEY and SVGAGI. Amplification used 60 V beta primers and 13 J beta primers. The data were produced by immunoSEQ multiplex PCR, yet TCRdb's version contains in-frame clones alone and is incomplete. The table shows tens of thousands of clones, with under 85% occurring only once. This clone was detected a few times.

This chain joins TRBV6-5 and TRBJ1-4, with 8 bases aligning to TRBD1. The receptor was derived from a human donor with glioblastoma. The sample was blood, taken after dendritic cell vaccination. The CDR3 protein is CASSQGAGNEKLFF. The CDR3 region has the DNA TGTGCCAGCAGTCAGGGGGCAGGTAATGAAAAACTGTTTTTT.